A selection of T cell receptor beta chains follows, all from one sample in a study of blood T cell repertoires in COVID-19. TCRdb's table, derived via immunoSEQ multiplex PCR, lists solely in-frame clones and lacks some. This table has roughly 160,000 clones, approximately 86% appearing once. Specimen: peripheral blood. The receptor set was obtained from a woman in her fifties or sixties who had recovered from COVID-19. CDR3s leave out the opening cysteine and the closing phenylalanine or tryptophan. A D gene is named only where the DNA matches it firmly. The size field is filled for only some rows; it gives once, few, many or a size class.

V gene: TRBV2; J gene: TRBJ1-6; clone size: -; D gene: TRBD1; CDR3 protein: ASSPSGGYNSPLH
V gene: TRBV6-2/TRBV6-3; J gene: TRBJ2-3; clone size: -; D gene: TRBD2; CDR3 protein: ASSPQELAGVTDTQY
V gene: TRBV28; J gene: TRBJ2-4; clone size: -; D gene: TRBD1; CDR3 protein: ASSPGQGPDIQY
V gene: TRBV11-2; J gene: TRBJ1-1; clone size: -; D gene: TRBD1; CDR3 protein: ASSPGQIQEAF
V gene: TRBV29-1; J gene: TRBJ2-5; clone size: -; D gene: TRBD2; CDR3 protein: SAGLADRQETQY
V gene: TRBV11-3; J gene: TRBJ2-1; clone size: -; D gene: TRBD2; CDR3 protein: ASSFGTSGGGNEQF
V gene: TRBV12-3/TRBV12-4; J gene: TRBJ2-3; clone size: -; D gene: -; CDR3 protein: ASSSTVTDTQY
V gene: TRBV5-1; J gene: TRBJ1-6; clone size: -; D gene: TRBD1; CDR3 protein: ASSTEPGQNSPLH
V gene: TRBV2; J gene: TRBJ2-7; clone size: -; D gene: -; CDR3 protein: ASSGSGLEQY
V gene: TRBV15; J gene: TRBJ1-3; clone size: -; D gene: TRBD1; CDR3 protein: ATSRQGAGGNTIY
V gene: TRBV3-1/TRBV3-2; J gene: TRBJ2-1; clone size: -; D gene: -; CDR3 protein: ASSQGLSSYNEQF
V gene: TRBV27; J gene: TRBJ1-2; clone size: -; D gene: TRBD1; CDR3 protein: ASSLDRGGYYGYT
V gene: TRBV5-4; J gene: TRBJ2-3; clone size: -; D gene: -; CDR3 protein: ASSLAVAGPSTDTQY
V gene: TRBV9; J gene: TRBJ2-3; clone size: -; D gene: -; CDR3 protein: ASSVGQTDTQY
V gene: TRBV7-6; J gene: TRBJ2-3; clone size: -; D gene: -; CDR3 protein: ASSEWTVSEDTQY
V gene: TRBV6-2/TRBV6-3; J gene: TRBJ2-7; clone size: -; D gene: -; CDR3 protein: ASTPPPSGWSYEQY
V gene: TRBV6-5; J gene: TRBJ1-3; clone size: -; D gene: -; CDR3 protein: ASNSGAGNTIY
V gene: TRBV30; J gene: TRBJ1-5; clone size: -; D gene: -; CDR3 protein: AWSRTAYQPQH
V gene: TRBV28; J gene: TRBJ1-2; clone size: -; D gene: -; CDR3 protein: ASSLGRVDYGYT
V gene: TRBV13; J gene: TRBJ2-7; clone size: -; D gene: TRBD2; CDR3 protein: ASSLSSGEIEQY
V gene: TRBV18; J gene: TRBJ2-5; clone size: -; D gene: TRBD2; CDR3 protein: ASSPGLAVETQY
V gene: TRBV28; J gene: TRBJ2-1; clone size: -; D gene: TRBD1; CDR3 protein: ATTSLDRGYNEQF
V gene: TRBV4-1; J gene: TRBJ1-3; clone size: -; D gene: -; CDR3 protein: ASSQRDTASIRGNTIY
V gene: TRBV5-1; J gene: TRBJ2-7; clone size: -; D gene: TRBD1; CDR3 protein: ASSSQGGAESLY
V gene: TRBV5-4; J gene: TRBJ2-1; clone size: -; D gene: TRBD2; CDR3 protein: ASSLQRGGIHEQF
V gene: TRBV27; J gene: TRBJ1-1; clone size: -; D gene: TRBD1; CDR3 protein: ASTRQGLNTEAF
V gene: TRBV7-7; J gene: TRBJ2-7; clone size: -; D gene: TRBD1; CDR3 protein: ASSFGTGGSYEQY
V gene: TRBV4-2; J gene: TRBJ1-1; clone size: once; D gene: TRBD1; CDR3 protein: ASSRGPTTGIMNTEAF
V gene: TRBV10-1; J gene: TRBJ1-2; clone size: -; D gene: -; CDR3 protein: ASSDGSNYGYT
V gene: TRBV4-1; J gene: TRBJ2-7; clone size: -; D gene: -; CDR3 protein: ASSQTWGVYEQY
V gene: TRBV28; J gene: TRBJ1-4; clone size: -; D gene: -; CDR3 protein: ASLGGGGGEKLF
V gene: TRBV19; J gene: TRBJ2-3; clone size: -; D gene: TRBD1; CDR3 protein: ASSIVWAQGADTQY
V gene: TRBV5-1; J gene: TRBJ2-3; clone size: few; D gene: -; CDR3 protein: ASSLEGGPTDTQY
V gene: TRBV3-1/TRBV3-2; J gene: TRBJ2-1; clone size: few; D gene: TRBD1; CDR3 protein: ASSLDRERLNEQF
V gene: TRBV28; J gene: TRBJ2-1; clone size: -; D gene: TRBD1; CDR3 protein: ASNGAGGYNEQF
V gene: TRBV7-7; J gene: TRBJ1-6; clone size: -; D gene: TRBD1; CDR3 protein: ASSSLPQGAARNLSPLH
V gene: TRBV7-9; J gene: TRBJ2-1; clone size: -; D gene: TRBD1; CDR3 protein: ASRSTGGGEQF
V gene: TRBV6-1; J gene: TRBJ2-1; clone size: -; D gene: -; CDR3 protein: ASSEFAQGRSYNEQF
V gene: TRBV11-2; J gene: TRBJ1-1; clone size: -; D gene: -; CDR3 protein: ASSLATYTEAF
V gene: TRBV19; J gene: TRBJ1-5; clone size: once; D gene: -; CDR3 protein: ASSIGQGGNQPQH
V gene: TRBV7-8; J gene: TRBJ1-2; clone size: -; D gene: TRBD1; CDR3 protein: ASSLARRFGTGDGYT
V gene: TRBV9; J gene: TRBJ2-1; clone size: -; D gene: TRBD2; CDR3 protein: ASSVESSGGVYNEQF
V gene: TRBV6-5; J gene: TRBJ2-7; clone size: -; D gene: TRBD1; CDR3 protein: ASRGEDRGSYEQY
V gene: TRBV6-5; J gene: TRBJ2-7; clone size: -; D gene: TRBD1; CDR3 protein: ASRRQGQSSYEQY
V gene: TRBV10-3; J gene: TRBJ1-2; clone size: -; D gene: -; CDR3 protein: AIRKTEADGYT
V gene: TRBV6-5; J gene: TRBJ1-5; clone size: -; D gene: -; CDR3 protein: ANGRGSLDQPQH
V gene: TRBV4-2; J gene: TRBJ1-2; clone size: -; D gene: TRBD1; CDR3 protein: ASSQDFNRDSGYT
V gene: TRBV3-1/TRBV3-2; J gene: TRBJ2-4; clone size: -; D gene: -; CDR3 protein: ARLPRGKVGKNIQY
V gene: TRBV28; J gene: TRBJ2-5; clone size: -; D gene: TRBD2; CDR3 protein: ASSSPGLAGETQY
V gene: TRBV5-1; J gene: TRBJ2-3; clone size: few; D gene: TRBD2; CDR3 protein: ASSLMFGGDTQY
V gene: TRBV19; J gene: TRBJ2-2; clone size: -; D gene: -; CDR3 protein: ASSIWLENTGELF
V gene: TRBV5-1; J gene: TRBJ2-1; clone size: once; D gene: TRBD1; CDR3 protein: ASKGTANNEQF
V gene: TRBV3-1/TRBV3-2; J gene: TRBJ1-2; clone size: -; D gene: -; CDR3 protein: ASSSNREAYGYT
V gene: TRBV12-3/TRBV12-4; J gene: TRBJ1-2; clone size: -; D gene: -; CDR3 protein: ASSLLVGTQA
V gene: TRBV4-1; J gene: TRBJ2-1; clone size: -; D gene: TRBD1; CDR3 protein: ASSQTPGQGEYNEQF
V gene: TRBV7-8; J gene: TRBJ2-3; clone size: -; D gene: TRBD1; CDR3 protein: ASSRGQPSTDTQY
V gene: TRBV5-1; J gene: TRBJ2-5; clone size: -; D gene: TRBD2; CDR3 protein: ASSLGLAEPNQETQY
V gene: TRBV19; J gene: TRBJ2-3; clone size: -; D gene: TRBD1; CDR3 protein: ASSIGAGGITDTQY
V gene: TRBV19; J gene: TRBJ1-2; clone size: -; D gene: TRBD1; CDR3 protein: ASSLNQGANYGYT